A selection of T cell receptor beta chains follows, all from one sample in a study of blood T cell repertoires in COVID-19. The table came from immunoSEQ multiplex PCR; TCRdb's copy has only in-frame clones and leaves some out. Among about 81,000 clones listed, about 71% were seen once. Sequences were obtained from peripheral blood. These receptors all stem from a woman in her forties or fifties with acute or convalescent COVID-19. The CDR3 runs from the conserved cysteine through the conserved F or W. Fields, in order: V gene, CDR3 length, D gene, clone size, J gene, CDR3 DNA, CDR3 protein. D genes are given only for firm matches. Clone size is given for some rows only: seen once, a few or many times, or a class if the clone is expanded.

V: TRBV4-3; length: 13; D: NA; size: NA; J: TRBJ1-5; DNA: TGCGCCAGCAGCGAGGGCCGGGGAAAGCCCCAGCATTTT; CDR3: CASSEGRGKPQHF
V: TRBV4-2; length: 16; D: TRBD2; size: NA; J: TRBJ2-5; DNA: TGTGCCAGCAGCCAACTAGCGGGGGCCGCTTGGGAGACCCAGTACTTC; CDR3: CASSQLAGAAWETQYF
V: TRBV29-1; length: 20; D: TRBD2; size: NA; J: TRBJ2-1; DNA: TGCAGCGCGTCTCCTTCTTCTAGCGGGGGGTCTACGATCTCCTACAATGAGCAGTTCTTC; CDR3: CSASPSSSGGSTISYNEQFF
V: TRBV5-1; length: 14; D: NA; size: NA; J: TRBJ2-6; DNA: TGCGCCAGCAGCTATTACTCTGGGGCCAACGTCCTGACTTTC; CDR3: CASSYYSGANVLTF
V: TRBV4-1; length: 13; D: NA; size: once; J: TRBJ1-5; DNA: TGCGCCAGCGGACAGCCAAGCAATCAGCCCCAGCATTTT; CDR3: CASGQPSNQPQHF
V: TRBV9; length: 15; D: NA; size: NA; J: TRBJ1-3; DNA: TGTGCCAGCAGCGCTTTGATAGGCGGCGGGGACACCATATATTTT; CDR3: CASSALIGGGDTIYF
V: TRBV5-1; length: 15; D: TRBD2; size: NA; J: TRBJ2-5; DNA: TGCGCCAGCAGCCGGGCGGGGGGGCACCAAGAGACCCAGTACTTC; CDR3: CASSRAGGHQETQYF
V: TRBV5-1; length: 15; D: TRBD2; size: NA; J: TRBJ2-3; DNA: TGCGCCAGCAGCTTGACGGGGGACTACACAGATACGCAGTATTTT; CDR3: CASSLTGDYTDTQYF
V: TRBV28; length: 14; D: NA; size: NA; J: TRBJ2-6; DNA: TGTGCCAGCAGTTTCCGGGACAAGAGGACCGTCCTGACTTTC; CDR3: CASSFRDKRTVLTF
V: TRBV5-1; length: 19; D: TRBD2; size: few; J: TRBJ2-3; DNA: TGCGCCAGCAGCTTCACGGGACTAGCGGGGGGGCGAGGCACAGATACGCAGTATTTT; CDR3: CASSFTGLAGGRGTDTQYF
V: TRBV6-5; length: 12; D: NA; size: NA; J: TRBJ1-6; DNA: TGTGCCAGCAGCCTCCTAAATTCACCCCTCCACTTT; CDR3: CASSLLNSPLHF
V: TRBV7-9; length: 15; D: NA; size: few; J: TRBJ2-7; DNA: TGTGCCAGCAGCTTTAAGGGGGAAAAATCCTACGAGCAGTACTTC; CDR3: CASSFKGEKSYEQYF
V: TRBV2; length: 14; D: TRBD1; size: NA; J: TRBJ2-1; DNA: TGTGCCACTACCGGGACAGGGGGAGTAGGTGAGCAGTTCTTC; CDR3: CATTGTGGVGEQFF
V: TRBV28; length: 14; D: NA; size: once; J: TRBJ1-5; DNA: TGTGCCAGCAGGGGGGCTGGGGCCAATCAGCCCCAGCATTTT; CDR3: CASRGAGANQPQHF
V: TRBV14; length: 13; D: NA; size: NA; J: TRBJ2-7; DNA: TGTGCCAGCAGCCAAGGAGGGTTGGGGGAGCAGTACTTC; CDR3: CASSQGGLGEQYF
V: TRBV5-4; length: 16; D: NA; size: NA; J: TRBJ2-1; DNA: TGTGCCAGCAGCTTGGGGGCGGGGGTCACAGGGAATGAGCAGTTCTTC; CDR3: CASSLGAGVTGNEQFF
V: TRBV19; length: 15; D: NA; size: NA; J: TRBJ1-5; DNA: TGTGCCAGTAACCGAAACGGGAGGGCCGGACAGCCCCAGCATTTT; CDR3: CASNRNGRAGQPQHF
V: TRBV7-9; length: 14; D: NA; size: NA; J: TRBJ1-2; DNA: TGTGCCAGCAGTCATGACAGAGCTAACTATGGCTACACCTTC; CDR3: CASSHDRANYGYTF
V: TRBV18; length: 18; D: TRBD1; size: NA; J: TRBJ1-1; DNA: TGTGCCAGCTCACTTCGTATGGGGACAGGGGTGGAGAACACTGAAGCTTTCTTT; CDR3: CASSLRMGTGVENTEAFF
V: TRBV28; length: 16; D: NA; size: NA; J: TRBJ1-1; DNA: TGTGCCAGCAGCACCTCGCCCGGGACAAAAAACACTGAAGCTTTCTTT; CDR3: CASSTSPGTKNTEAFF
V: TRBV14; length: 14; D: NA; size: NA; J: TRBJ2-5; DNA: TGTGCCAGCAGCCAAGATGCGGCCTCTGGGACCCAGTACTTC; CDR3: CASSQDAASGTQYF
V: TRBV4-1; length: 14; D: NA; size: few; J: TRBJ1-1; DNA: TGCGCCAGCAGCCACGCCGGCGGGGGCACTGAAGCTTTCTTT; CDR3: CASSHAGGGTEAFF
V: TRBV28; length: 18; D: NA; size: NA; J: TRBJ1-5; DNA: TGTGCCAGCCTACTGACAGGCTCTCTAGGGGGAAAAAATCAGCCCCAGCATTTT; CDR3: CASLLTGSLGGKNQPQHF
V: TRBV6-6; length: 11; D: NA; size: NA; J: TRBJ2-1; DNA: TGTGCCAGCAGTCTGGAGGGGGAGCAGTTCTTC; CDR3: CASSLEGEQFF
V: TRBV14; length: 15; D: TRBD1; size: NA; J: TRBJ2-7; DNA: TGTGCCAGCAGCCAAGCACGGACAGGGGGTACAGAGCAGTACTTC; CDR3: CASSQARTGGTEQYF
V: TRBV7-2; length: 15; D: NA; size: NA; J: TRBJ1-6; DNA: TGTGCCAGCAGCTCAAGACAGGTCGGAGTATCACCCCTCCACTTT; CDR3: CASSSRQVGVSPLHF
V: TRBV19; length: 16; D: TRBD1; size: NA; J: TRBJ1-5; DNA: TGTGCCAGTAGTGCCCCCCCAGGGGGCCTCAATCAGCCCCAGCATTTT; CDR3: CASSAPPGGLNQPQHF
V: TRBV7-2; length: 14; D: NA; size: NA; J: TRBJ2-3; DNA: TGTGCCAGCAGCTTAACAGGGACCACAGATACGCAGTATTTT; CDR3: CASSLTGTTDTQYF
V: TRBV5-1; length: 13; D: NA; size: few; J: TRBJ1-1; DNA: TGCGCCAGCAGCATTAGGGGGAACACTGAAGCTTTCTTT; CDR3: CASSIRGNTEAFF
V: TRBV5-1; length: 15; D: TRBD1; size: NA; J: TRBJ1-6; DNA: TGCGCCAGCGGAGTAGGGGGCGTTTGGAATTCACCCCTCCACTTT; CDR3: CASGVGGVWNSPLHF
V: TRBV6-2/TRBV6-3; length: 16; D: NA; size: few; J: TRBJ1-5; DNA: TGTGCCAGCAGTTACTCGTTCGGGTCTCCTGGTCAGCCCCAGCATTTT; CDR3: CASSYSFGSPGQPQHF
V: TRBV5-1; length: 14; D: TRBD1; size: NA; J: TRBJ2-5; DNA: TGCGCCAGCAGCCCGTCGGACAGGCAAGAGACCCAGTACTTC; CDR3: CASSPSDRQETQYF
V: TRBV24-1; length: 15; D: NA; size: NA; J: TRBJ1-5; DNA: TGTGCCACCAGTGATCACAGGGTTGACAATCAGCCCCAGCATTTT; CDR3: CATSDHRVDNQPQHF
V: TRBV3-1/TRBV3-2; length: 15; D: TRBD1; size: NA; J: TRBJ1-3; DNA: TGTGCCAGCAGCGACGACAGGGGATCCGGAAACACCATATATTTT; CDR3: CASSDDRGSGNTIYF
V: TRBV5-1; length: 16; D: TRBD2; size: NA; J: TRBJ2-3; DNA: TGCGCCAGCGCTCGGGGTGGTAGCGGGGACACAGATACGCAGTATTTT; CDR3: CASARGGSGDTDTQYF
V: TRBV5-3; length: 15; D: NA; size: once; J: TRBJ1-6; DNA: TGTGCCAGAAGGGCCTGGACTAAGGGTAATTCACCCCTCCACTTT; CDR3: CARRAWTKGNSPLHF
V: TRBV7-2; length: 15; D: TRBD2; size: NA; J: TRBJ2-1; DNA: TGTGCCAGCAGCTTAGCTAGCGGGGGCTTAGGGGAGCAGTTCTTC; CDR3: CASSLASGGLGEQFF
V: TRBV4-3; length: 14; D: NA; size: NA; J: TRBJ1-4; DNA: TGCGCCAGCAGCCAAGATCGTGCGTTTAAGGGGCTGTTTTTT; CDR3: CASSQDRAFKGLFF
V: TRBV5-1; length: 16; D: TRBD2; size: NA; J: TRBJ2-3; DNA: TGCGCCAGCAGCTTGTTCCTAGCGGGGGGTGAAGATACGCAGTATTTT; CDR3: CASSLFLAGGEDTQYF
V: TRBV18; length: 15; D: TRBD1; size: NA; J: TRBJ1-1; DNA: TGTGCCAGCTCACTACGGGACAGGGTAAGGACTGAAGCTTTCTTT; CDR3: CASSLRDRVRTEAFF
V: TRBV5-1; length: 14; D: NA; size: NA; J: TRBJ2-7; DNA: TGCGCCAGCAGCTTGTCGCCTACCTCCTACGAGCAGTACTTC; CDR3: CASSLSPTSYEQYF
V: TRBV5-5; length: 14; D: TRBD1; size: NA; J: TRBJ2-7; DNA: TGTGCCAGCTCCCCGGGACAGGGGTACTACGAGCAGTACTTC; CDR3: CASSPGQGYYEQYF
V: TRBV7-9; length: 15; D: NA; size: NA; J: TRBJ2-7; DNA: TGTGCCAGCAGCTTAAGGGACTCCCCCACCTACGAGCAGTACTTC; CDR3: CASSLRDSPTYEQYF
V: TRBV5-1; length: 14; D: NA; size: NA; J: TRBJ1-4; DNA: TGCGCCAGCAGCTTGAGTAGCACAGGAGAAAAACTGTTTTTT; CDR3: CASSLSSTGEKLFF
V: TRBV28; length: 11; D: NA; size: NA; J: TRBJ1-4; DNA: TGTGCCAGCAGTTTCGGTGAAAAACTGTTTTTT; CDR3: CASSFGEKLFF
V: TRBV3-1/TRBV3-2; length: 14; D: NA; size: NA; J: TRBJ2-7; DNA: TGTGCCAGCAGCCTTACCGGGTTACCCTACGAGCAGTACTTC; CDR3: CASSLTGLPYEQYF
V: TRBV12-3/TRBV12-4; length: 13; D: NA; size: NA; J: TRBJ1-3; DNA: TGTGCCAGCAGTTGGAACGGGGGAAACACCATATATTTT; CDR3: CASSWNGGNTIYF
V: TRBV21-1; length: 17; D: NA; size: NA; J: TRBJ2-7; DNA: TGTGCCAGCAGCAAAGTCAAAGGGGACAGGGATCCCTACGAGCAGTACTTC; CDR3: CASSKVKGDRDPYEQYF
V: TRBV19; length: 15; D: NA; size: NA; J: TRBJ1-2; DNA: TGTGCCAGTCACGTGGGGCCAGGAATGAGTATAGGCTACACCTTC; CDR3: CASHVGPGMSIGYTF
V: TRBV5-4; length: 15; D: NA; size: NA; J: TRBJ1-2; DNA: TGTGCCAGCAGCCCCGTGACAGGAGAACTCTATGGCTACACCTTC; CDR3: CASSPVTGELYGYTF
V: TRBV5-1; length: 15; D: TRBD1; size: NA; J: TRBJ2-3; DNA: TGCGCCAGCAGCTCACAGGGGGCTTTCGCAGATACGCAGTATTTT; CDR3: CASSSQGAFADTQYF
V: TRBV5-8; length: 12; D: NA; size: few; J: TRBJ1-5; DNA: TGTGCCAGCAGCTCCAACAATCAGCCCCAGCATTTT; CDR3: CASSSNNQPQHF
V: TRBV5-6; length: 13; D: NA; size: NA; J: TRBJ1-1; DNA: TGTGCCAGCAGCTTGAACCTCAGGGGTGAAGCTTTCTTT; CDR3: CASSLNLRGEAFF